This is a list of T cell receptor beta chains from one sample in a study of T cells in Graves' hyperthyroidism and ophthalmopathy. MiXCR, run by TCRdb on the multiplex PCR reads, gives a single entry per CDR3 protein. Here the sample spans 350,000 to 400,000 distinct CDR3 sequences, 15% to 20% being singletons. Sequenced: blood. These receptors were taken from a man in his late teens or twenties with Graves' ophthalmopathy. The CDR3 runs from the conserved cysteine through the conserved F or W. Fields, in order: CDR3 DNA, CDR3 protein, D gene, clone size, V gene, J gene. D genes are given only for firm matches. Size is omitted from some rows. Given values are once, few, many or a class for expanded clones.

cdr3_nt: TGTGCCTGGAGTGACAGCGGCTACGAGCAGTACTTC
cdr3_aa: CAWSDSGYEQYF
d_call: .
clone_size: .
v_call: TRBV30
j_call: TRBJ2-7

cdr3_nt: TGTGCCAGCAGAGCACAGGGGGCCACTGAAGCTTTCTTT
cdr3_aa: CASRAQGATEAFF
d_call: TRBD1
clone_size: .
v_call: TRBV6-1
j_call: TRBJ1-1

cdr3_nt: TGCAGCGTTTCGGGACGGCACCAAGAGACCCAGTACTTC
cdr3_aa: CSVSGRHQETQYF
d_call: .
clone_size: .
v_call: TRBV29-1
j_call: TRBJ2-5

cdr3_nt: TGTGCCAGTAGTATCCAGGGAGATCGAGAAGCTTTCTTT
cdr3_aa: CASSIQGDREAFF
d_call: .
clone_size: few
v_call: TRBV19
j_call: TRBJ1-1

cdr3_nt: TGTGCCAGCAGCCCCTCCTGGGACAGGAAATACACTGAAGCTTTCTTT
cdr3_aa: CASSPSWDRKYTEAFF
d_call: TRBD1
clone_size: .
v_call: TRBV5-4
j_call: TRBJ1-1

cdr3_nt: TGTGCCAGCGGCCCCCCGGGGGACACTGAAGCTTTCTTT
cdr3_aa: CASGPPGDTEAFF
d_call: .
clone_size: many
v_call: TRBV12-3/TRBV12-4
j_call: TRBJ1-1

cdr3_nt: TGTGCCAGCAGCTTGGACAGCTTTGAAGCTTTCTTT
cdr3_aa: CASSLDSFEAFF
d_call: .
clone_size: many
v_call: TRBV7-9
j_call: TRBJ1-1

cdr3_nt: TGTGCCAGCAGCCAAACAACGGAAGCTTTCTTT
cdr3_aa: CASSQTTEAFF
d_call: .
clone_size: .
v_call: TRBV11-2
j_call: TRBJ1-1

cdr3_nt: TGTGCCAGTAGGTATGAGTCGACAGCCAACTATGGCTACACCTTC
cdr3_aa: CASRYESTANYGYTF
d_call: .
clone_size: .
v_call: TRBV19
j_call: TRBJ1-2

cdr3_nt: TGTGCCAGCAGCTTAGAACTAGCGGGGGGGCCGGGTGAGACCCAGTACTTC
cdr3_aa: CASSLELAGGPGETQYF
d_call: TRBD2
clone_size: .
v_call: TRBV11-2
j_call: TRBJ2-5

cdr3_nt: TGTGCCAGCAGCCCCCTAGGGGGGGGCCTCTTAAGTTTCGATGAGCAGTTCTTC
cdr3_aa: CASSPLGGGLLSFDEQFF
d_call: .
clone_size: .
v_call: TRBV7-9
j_call: TRBJ2-1

cdr3_nt: TGTGCCAGCTGCAACTGGGACAGGGCTAACTATGGCTACACCTTC
cdr3_aa: CASCNWDRANYGYTF
d_call: TRBD1
clone_size: many
v_call: TRBV12-3/TRBV12-4
j_call: TRBJ1-2

cdr3_nt: TGTGCCAGCAGCTATGGGGCGGGCCAGTGGAAACTGTTTTTT
cdr3_aa: CASSYGAGQWKLFF
d_call: .
clone_size: few
v_call: TRBV7-8
j_call: TRBJ1-4

cdr3_nt: TGTGCCAGCAGTGTTAGGGACACAACCTACGAGCAGTACTTC
cdr3_aa: CASSVRDTTYEQYF
d_call: .
clone_size: few
v_call: TRBV2
j_call: TRBJ2-7

cdr3_nt: TGCAGCGTTGAAAGAATGGCAGGGACTGAAGCTTTCTTT
cdr3_aa: CSVERMAGTEAFF
d_call: .
clone_size: many
v_call: TRBV29-1
j_call: TRBJ1-1

cdr3_nt: TGTGCCAGCAGTCCCCGGGGGCAGGGAGGTCAGCCCCAGCATTTT
cdr3_aa: CASSPRGQGGQPQHF
d_call: .
clone_size: many
v_call: TRBV28
j_call: TRBJ1-5

cdr3_nt: TGCAGTGCTAGTAACTCGGCAGGGGTGAGCACCGGGGAGCTGTTTTTT
cdr3_aa: CSASNSAGVSTGELFF
d_call: .
clone_size: few
v_call: TRBV20-1
j_call: TRBJ2-2

cdr3_nt: TGTGCCACGAAACCAGGGGGTCTCTATGGCTACACCTTC
cdr3_aa: CATKPGGLYGYTF
d_call: TRBD1
clone_size: once
v_call: TRBV19
j_call: TRBJ1-2

cdr3_nt: TGTGCCAGCAGCTCGAGAGGAAACACCATATATTTT
cdr3_aa: CASSSRGNTIYF
d_call: .
clone_size: few
v_call: TRBV9
j_call: TRBJ1-3

cdr3_nt: TGCGCCAGCAGGATAGACTCCTACGAGCAGTACTTC
cdr3_aa: CASRIDSYEQYF
d_call: .
clone_size: many
v_call: TRBV5-1
j_call: TRBJ2-7

cdr3_nt: TGTGCCAGCAGCTATGGACAGATGAACACTGAAGCTTTCTTT
cdr3_aa: CASSYGQMNTEAFF
d_call: .
clone_size: many
v_call: TRBV11-2
j_call: TRBJ1-1

cdr3_nt: TGTGCCAGCAGTCGAATATTGACAGGGGACGGCTATGGCTACACCTTC
cdr3_aa: CASSRILTGDGYGYTF
d_call: TRBD1
clone_size: many
v_call: TRBV12-3/TRBV12-4
j_call: TRBJ1-2

cdr3_nt: TGTGCCAGCTCCTCGGACCTAAGATTACGACCCACTGAAGCTTTCTTT
cdr3_aa: CASSSDLRLRPTEAFF
d_call: .
clone_size: many
v_call: TRBV12-3/TRBV12-4
j_call: TRBJ1-1

cdr3_nt: TGTGCCAGCAGCGACCGGGGCCTCAAAACACCCCTCCACTTT
cdr3_aa: CASSDRGLKTPLHF
d_call: .
clone_size: few
v_call: TRBV9
j_call: TRBJ1-6

cdr3_nt: TGTGCCAGCAGGAGTGACAGGGCTAGCACAGATACGCAGTATTTT
cdr3_aa: CASRSDRASTDTQYF
d_call: TRBD1
clone_size: .
v_call: TRBV28
j_call: TRBJ2-3

cdr3_nt: TGTGCCAGCAGTTCCGACCGTCGTCGGCGCACAGATACGCAGTATTTT
cdr3_aa: CASSSDRRRRTDTQYF
d_call: .
clone_size: many
v_call: TRBV12-3/TRBV12-4
j_call: TRBJ2-3

cdr3_nt: TGTGCCAGCAGTTTACGGGGGGCAGGCACTGAAGCTTTCTTT
cdr3_aa: CASSLRGAGTEAFF
d_call: .
clone_size: many
v_call: TRBV12-3/TRBV12-4
j_call: TRBJ1-1

cdr3_nt: TGTGCCAGCAGCCAAGATCCGGCGGACTCCTACAATGAGCAGTTCTTC
cdr3_aa: CASSQDPADSYNEQFF
d_call: .
clone_size: .
v_call: TRBV4-2
j_call: TRBJ2-1

cdr3_nt: TGTGCCACCAGAAGAGAGGTGGACAGCGAGCAGTACTTC
cdr3_aa: CATRREVDSEQYF
d_call: .
clone_size: .
v_call: TRBV15
j_call: TRBJ2-7

cdr3_nt: TGCAGTGCTGAACTAGCGGGGGGGCAGTTTGATACGCAGTATTTT
cdr3_aa: CSAELAGGQFDTQYF
d_call: TRBD2
clone_size: few
v_call: TRBV20-1
j_call: TRBJ2-3

cdr3_nt: TGTGCCAGCAGTGAAATACAGGGCCCCGGGAGCTATGGCTACACCTTC
cdr3_aa: CASSEIQGPGSYGYTF
d_call: .
clone_size: .
v_call: TRBV25-1
j_call: TRBJ1-2

cdr3_nt: TGTGCCAGCAGTTCGGTGCCTAGCCCCACAGATACGCAGTATTTT
cdr3_aa: CASSSVPSPTDTQYF
d_call: .
clone_size: many
v_call: TRBV2
j_call: TRBJ2-3

cdr3_nt: TGTGCCAGCTCACCATCTTCTCATCAGCCCCAGCATTTT
cdr3_aa: CASSPSSHQPQHF
d_call: .
clone_size: .
v_call: TRBV18
j_call: TRBJ1-5

cdr3_nt: TGTGCCAGCAGTTTATCAGGGGGGGGGATAGCGGGGGGTCTCCACGAGCAGTACTTC
cdr3_aa: CASSLSGGGIAGGLHEQYF
d_call: TRBD2
clone_size: few
v_call: TRBV27
j_call: TRBJ2-7

cdr3_nt: TGTGCCAGCAGCGTAGCGGCAGCGAGCTCCTACGAGCAGTACTTC
cdr3_aa: CASSVAAASSYEQYF
d_call: .
clone_size: many
v_call: TRBV9
j_call: TRBJ2-7

cdr3_nt: TGTGCCAGCAGCTTAGCGGGGGATACTGGGGATACGCAGTATTTT
cdr3_aa: CASSLAGDTGDTQYF
d_call: .
clone_size: many
v_call: TRBV11-2
j_call: TRBJ2-3

cdr3_nt: TGTGCCAGCAGTTCCAGGGACGGGGAAGCTTTCTTT
cdr3_aa: CASSSRDGEAFF
d_call: .
clone_size: many
v_call: TRBV27
j_call: TRBJ1-1

cdr3_nt: TGCAGTGCTAGAGATCTTAGCGGGGGGGACCAAGAGACCCAGTACTTC
cdr3_aa: CSARDLSGGDQETQYF
d_call: TRBD2
clone_size: many
v_call: TRBV20-1
j_call: TRBJ2-5

cdr3_nt: TGTGCCAGCAGCCCGATCGGACAGGGGGAGGGTGAGCAGTTCTTC
cdr3_aa: CASSPIGQGEGEQFF
d_call: TRBD1
clone_size: many
v_call: TRBV12-3/TRBV12-4
j_call: TRBJ2-1

cdr3_nt: TGTGCCAGCAGTCCTACAGGTCAAGGGGTGGAAGAGACCCAGTACTTC
cdr3_aa: CASSPTGQGVEETQYF
d_call: .
clone_size: many
v_call: TRBV12-3/TRBV12-4
j_call: TRBJ2-5

cdr3_nt: TGTGCCAGCAGCCAAGAGGGGGACGGCACCGGGGAGCTGTTTTTT
cdr3_aa: CASSQEGDGTGELFF
d_call: .
clone_size: many
v_call: TRBV4-2
j_call: TRBJ2-2

cdr3_nt: TGTGCCAGCAGTGAGGGAGGCACTAGGCGAGAGACCCAGTACTTC
cdr3_aa: CASSEGGTRRETQYF
d_call: .
clone_size: many
v_call: TRBV2
j_call: TRBJ2-5

cdr3_nt: TGTGCCAGCAGTCGGGACTCTAGCGGGGTGGGTACGCAGTATTTT
cdr3_aa: CASSRDSSGVGTQYF
d_call: TRBD2
clone_size: .
v_call: TRBV7-9
j_call: TRBJ2-3

cdr3_nt: TGTGCCAGCCAGCCGTTAGCGGGGGCCTACAATGAGCAGTTCTTC
cdr3_aa: CASQPLAGAYNEQFF
d_call: TRBD2
clone_size: few
v_call: TRBV19
j_call: TRBJ2-1

cdr3_nt: TGTGCCAGCAGCGTAGGAAGGAATGCGTTTGGCACAGATACGCAGTATTTT
cdr3_aa: CASSVGRNAFGTDTQYF
d_call: .
clone_size: few
v_call: TRBV9
j_call: TRBJ2-3

cdr3_nt: TGTGCCAGCAGCTTAGTGCAGGGGGCGCGATCCGGGGAGCTGTTTTTT
cdr3_aa: CASSLVQGARSGELFF
d_call: TRBD1
clone_size: few
v_call: TRBV11-3
j_call: TRBJ2-2

cdr3_nt: TGTGCCAGCAGTACCCGGACAGGGCTGAGCACAGATACGCAGTATTTT
cdr3_aa: CASSTRTGLSTDTQYF
d_call: TRBD1
clone_size: many
v_call: TRBV6-9
j_call: TRBJ2-3

cdr3_nt: TGTGCCAGCAGCGGACCGACTGAGCTTAGCACAGATACGCAGTATTTT
cdr3_aa: CASSGPTELSTDTQYF
d_call: .
clone_size: .
v_call: TRBV9
j_call: TRBJ2-3

cdr3_nt: TGTGCCAGCAGCCGGGACTCCCAACCGGAGACCCAGTACTTC
cdr3_aa: CASSRDSQPETQYF
d_call: .
clone_size: .
v_call: TRBV11-3
j_call: TRBJ2-5

cdr3_nt: TGTGCCAGCAGCTCCCCCGGACAGGGTAGTTCACCCCTCCACTTT
cdr3_aa: CASSSPGQGSSPLHF
d_call: TRBD1
clone_size: few
v_call: TRBV7-2
j_call: TRBJ1-6

cdr3_nt: TGTGCCAGCAGTGAAAGGGGCACAGGGTCCGCAGGGGAGCAGTACTTC
cdr3_aa: CASSERGTGSAGEQYF
d_call: .
clone_size: .
v_call: TRBV2
j_call: TRBJ2-7

cdr3_nt: TGTGCCAGCAGCTTAGCGGACGGGGGCCTTAGCACAGATACGCAGTATTTT
cdr3_aa: CASSLADGGLSTDTQYF
d_call: .
clone_size: few
v_call: TRBV7-9
j_call: TRBJ2-3

cdr3_nt: TGTGCCACCAGTGATTTGGCTAGCGGGGGACTCAATGAGCAGTTCTTC
cdr3_aa: CATSDLASGGLNEQFF
d_call: TRBD2
clone_size: few
v_call: TRBV24-1
j_call: TRBJ2-1

cdr3_nt: TGTGCCAGCACCTTCCGGTCGGGGATAGATCAGCCCCAGCATTTT
cdr3_aa: CASTFRSGIDQPQHF
d_call: .
clone_size: .
v_call: TRBV2
j_call: TRBJ1-5

cdr3_nt: TGTGCCAGCAGCTTAGGGACAGTTAATACGCTCACCGGGGAGCTGTTTTTT
cdr3_aa: CASSLGTVNTLTGELFF
d_call: .
clone_size: few
v_call: TRBV11-2
j_call: TRBJ2-2

cdr3_nt: TGCGCCAGCAGCCCCCTAGCGGGGGGGGCAGATACGCAGTATTTT
cdr3_aa: CASSPLAGGADTQYF
d_call: TRBD2
clone_size: few
v_call: TRBV4-1
j_call: TRBJ2-3

cdr3_nt: TGTGCCAGCAGCGAGGAAAGCCCAGATACGCAGTATTTT
cdr3_aa: CASSEESPDTQYF
d_call: .
clone_size: many
v_call: TRBV7-2
j_call: TRBJ2-3